These 29 T cell receptor beta chains were sequenced from one sample in a study of cytomegalovirus exposure and HLA in healthy donors. Use of 60 Vbeta and 13 Jbeta primers characterized the PCR. Using immunoSEQ multiplex PCR, the repertoire was profiled, and TCRdb retains in-frame clones only, with some absent. This table holds about 190,000 clones, roughly 80% found once. Material: PBMCs. The receptors come from a man aged 40-49 years in good health and CMV-seropositive.

The chain joins TRBV15 to TRBJ1-6; perhaps TRBD1 as D (6 bases). The CDR3 covers 14 residues. Germline lookup yields CDR1 LNHNV and CDR2 YYDKDF (reference sequence). Trimming pared 0 bases from V and 10 bases from J, leaving 10 bases between. The CDR3 loop is CATSREGRGSPLHF. CDR3 nucleotide sequence: TGTGCCACCAGCAGAGAGGGCAGGGGATCACCCCTCCACTTT.

This chain joins TRBV9 and TRBJ2-7; 8 bases are a match to TRBD1. The CDR3 consists of 14 residues. V was clipped by 4 bases and J by 2 bases; unmatched bases: 5. Germline V gene sequence: CDR1 SGDLS, CDR2 YYNGEE. CDR3: CASSIGQGTYEQYF. The CDR3 region has the DNA TGTGCCAGCAGCATCGGACAGGGAACCTACGAGCAGTACTTC.

J is TRBJ1-5 and V is TRBV30; D is uncertain. The CDR3 contains 14 residues. The V gene lost 4 bases and the J gene lost 2 bases, with 12 bases spanning the gap. Germline values: CDR1 GTSNPN, CDR2 SVGIG (reference sequence). DNA of the CDR3: TGTGCCTGGACTAGGGCGGAGGGCAATCAGCCCCAGCATTTT. It yields the protein CAWTRAEGNQPQHF.

V gene TRBV9 combines with J gene TRBJ1-5; D gene unclear. V was trimmed by 4 bases and J by 9 bases, leaving 17 bases between them. Germline CDR1 is SGDLS and CDR2 is YYNGEE. The CDR3 length is 14 residues. The CDR3 loop reads CASSPQTGRGPQHF. The CDR3 nucleotides are TGTGCCAGCAGCCCACAAACCGGTCGGGGGCCCCAGCATTTT. The entire variable domain, with the rest obtained from reference TRBV9 and TRBJ1-5, is as follows: DSGVTQTPKHLITATGQRVTLRCSPRSGDLSVYWYQQSLDQGLQFLIQYYNGEERAKGNILERFSAQQFPDLHSELNLSSLELGDSALYFCASSPQTGRGPQHFGDGTRLSIL.

The chain is built from TRBV28 and TRBJ2-7, with D possibly TRBD1 on 6 matching bases. Germline loops: CDR1 MDHEN, CDR2 SYDVKM. This CDR3 has 13 amino acids. Trimming removed 6 bases at V and 2 bases at J, with 11 bases between. CDR3: CASRPQGTYEQYF. The CDR3 DNA reads as TGTGCCAGCAGGCCACAGGGTACCTACGAGCAGTACTTC.

The J gene is TRBJ1-4, the V gene TRBV7-2, with D tentatively TRBD1 (6 bases). Per the germline V gene, CDR1 is SGHTA and CDR2 is FQGNSA. The CDR3 contains 15 residues. Trimming took 0 bases from V and 8 from J, leaving 13 bases between them. The DNA of the CDR3 is TGTGCCAGCAGCTTAGCCGGCATGGGGGCAGAAAAACTGTTTTTT. As protein: CASSLAGMGAEKLFF.

This chain joins TRBV4-2 and TRBJ2-2, with 12 bases identical to TRBD2. V lost 0 bases to trimming and J lost 6 bases; unmatched junction nucleotides: 8. Germline CDR1 reads LGHNA; CDR2 reads YNFKEQ. The CDR3 is 18 residues long. The CDR3 DNA is TGTGCCAGCAGCCAAGACGGACTAGCGGGGTTGAAAGCCGGGGAGCTGTTTTTT. Its protein product is CASSQDGLAGLKAGELFF.

The J gene is TRBJ2-3, the V gene TRBV4-1, with D uncertain. This CDR3 comprises 20 residues. Trimming pared 0 bases from V and 4 bases from J, leaving 26 bases between. Per the germline V gene, CDR1 is MGHRA and CDR2 is YSYEKL. The CDR3 DNA follows: TGCGCCAGCAGCCAAGAAAGGCTCGGTAGGTTTACCTATGAGGCAGATACGCAGTATTTT. It codes for CASSQERLGRFTYEADTQYF.

This CDR3 reads CASSEWTKGEYNEQFF. The CDR3 nucleotides read TGTGCCAGCAGTGAATGGACTAAAGGGGAGTACAATGAGCAGTTCTTC. The chain joins TRBV25-1 to TRBJ2-1, with D possibly being TRBD2 (6 bases). CDR1 is MGHDK, CDR2 SYGVNS, per germline. The CDR3 has 16 residues. V lost 1 base to trimming and J lost 4 bases, with 14 bases between them. Using reference TRBV25-1 and TRBJ2-1 for the parts outside the CDR3, the full variable domain is EADIYQTPRYLVIGTGKKITLECSQTMGHDKMYWYQQDPGMELHLIHYSYGVNSTEKGDLSSESTVSRIRTEHFPLTLESARPSHTSQYLCASSEWTKGEYNEQFFGPGTRLTVL.

The chain has TRBV6-5 and TRBJ1-1; TRBD1 aligns across 9 bases. The germline gives CDR1 MNHEY, CDR2 SVGAGI. The junction had 8 bases not matched to a gene; V was cut back by 6 bases and J by 12 bases. This CDR3 is 12 amino acids long. The CDR3 sequence: CASRTGTGFTFF. The CDR3 DNA reads as TGTGCCAGCAGAACCGGGACAGGGTTTACTTTCTTT.

In its sample, this clone was seen once. The chain links TRBV6-4 to TRBJ1-4, with D uncertain. Per the germline V gene, CDR1 is MRHNA and CDR2 is SNTAGT. Trimming removed 5 bases at V and 7 bases at J, with 5 bases between. The CDR3 sequence is 11 residues long. The CDR3 DNA reads as TGTGCCAGCAGTCCCAGTGAAAAACTGTTTTTT. Residues: CASSPSEKLFF.

The rearrangement uses TRBV15 and TRBJ2-2; 8 bases line up with TRBD1. Looked up from germline, CDR1 is LNHNV and CDR2 is YYDKDF (reference sequence). V shed 3 bases and J 7 bases; nucleotides not matched to a gene: 7. The CDR3 has 15 amino acids. The CDR3 DNA follows: TGTGCCACCAGCAGGATTAGGACAGGGCGCGGGGAGCTGTTTTTT. It yields the protein CATSRIRTGRGELFF.

The chain links TRBV28 to TRBJ1-2, with D possibly being TRBD1 (6 bases). This CDR3 has 15 amino acids. The germline V and J ends were trimmed by 5 bases and 8 bases, with 21 bases remaining between them. The germline CDR1 and CDR2 sequences are MDHEN and SYDVKM. In DNA form, the CDR3 reads TGTGCCAGCAGTAGAGGGGGGGCCAGAGAGGAGGGCTACACCTTC. It is translated as CASSRGGAREEGYTF.

The rearrangement joins TRBV9 to TRBJ2-7, with a weak D call TRBD1 (5 bases). Trimming left V 4 bases short and J 3 bases short, with 17 bases between. Germline CDR1 is SGDLS and CDR2 is YYNGEE. The CDR3 is 15 residues long. As DNA, the CDR3 is TGTGCCAGCAGCTCCCGCCCTTACAGGTACTACGAGCAGTACTTC. Its translation: CASSSRPYRYYEQYF.

This clone showed up just once. The rearrangement links TRBV7-2 to TRBJ1-1; D gene uncertain. Trimming removed 2 bases at V and 8 bases at J, with 9 bases between. Germline-derived CDR1 and CDR2 are SGHTA and FQGNSA. This CDR3 comprises 12 residues. In DNA form, the CDR3 reads TGTGCCAGCAGCTTAAGTAGTGCCGAAGCTTTCTTT. The encoded protein is CASSLSSAEAFF.

The chain couples TRBV5-1 to TRBJ2-7, with TRBD1 identical over 7 bases. In germline, CDR1 is SGHRS, CDR2 YFSETQ. The V segment lost 4 bases and the J segment 4 bases; nucleotides outside the gene matches: 5. The CDR3 length is 13 residues. For the CDR3, the DNA is TGCGCCAGCAGCCCAGGGACAGCGTACGAGCAGTACTTC. This encodes CASSPGTAYEQYF.

The chain carries TRBV27 and TRBJ2-5; TRBD2 might be the D (6 bases). The length of the CDR3 is 16 residues. The V and J ends lost 5 bases and 2 bases respectively, with 18 bases between them. Germline assignment: CDR1 MNHEY and CDR2 SMNVEV (reference sequence). DNA for the CDR3: TGTGCCAGCAGTCCCTCGAGTAGCGGAGGGCAAGAGACCCAGTACTTC. Translation: CASSPSSSGGQETQYF.

The rearrangement joins TRBV29-1 to TRBJ2-2; no definite D call. Trimming removed 0 bases from V and 8 bases from J, with 4 bases in between. This CDR3 is 11 amino acids long. CDR1 is SQVTM and CDR2 is ANQGSEA in the germline V gene. The CDR3 here is CSVEDQGELFF. The CDR3 DNA sequence: TGCAGCGTTGAAGATCAGGGGGAGCTGTTTTTT.

V usage is TRBV13 and J usage is TRBJ2-7, with D perhaps TRBD2 (5 bases). V lost 5 bases and J lost 2, with 13 bases in between. Germline assignment: CDR1 PRHDT and CDR2 FYEKMQ (reference sequence). This CDR3 is built from 14 residues. For the CDR3, the DNA is TGTGCCAGCAGCACGAGAGGGCAGGCCTACGAGCAGTACTTC. Translating it yields CASSTRGQAYEQYF.

This clone was seen a single time. The chain is built from TRBV7-9 and TRBJ1-5; 9 nucleotides align to TRBD1. The germline CDR1 and CDR2 sequences are SEHNR and FQNEAQ (reference sequence). The CDR3 consists of 15 residues. J lost 2 bases, V lost 4 bases, and 3 bases had no gene match. The CDR3 is CASSSWDRGNQPQHF. CDR3 DNA sequence: TGTGCCAGCAGCTCATGGGACAGGGGCAATCAGCCCCAGCATTTT.

This sequence joins TRBV6-5 and TRBJ2-5; 8 bases align to TRBD1. The germline V gene has CDR1 MNHEY and CDR2 SVGAGI. CDR3 length: 15 amino acids. The V and J ends lost 2 bases and 2 bases, in that order; junction bases with no gene match: 4. CDR3 sequence: CASSYTGGWQETQYF. CDR3 nucleotide sequence: TGTGCCAGCAGTTACACAGGGGGGTGGCAAGAGACCCAGTACTTC.

The chain uses TRBV9 and TRBJ1-2, with a possible D match to TRBD1 (5 bases). V lost 0 bases to trimming and J lost 4 bases, with 16 bases between them. CDR3 length equals 16 residues. CDR1 is SGDLS, CDR2 YYNGEE, per germline. The CDR3, as DNA: TGTGCCAGCAGCGTAGCTACAGGATGGCAGGGCTATGGCTACACCTTC. Its protein is CASSVATGWQGYGYTF.

The chain links TRBV30 to TRBJ2-3; the match to TRBD2 covers 7 bases. J gave up 3 bases and V 5 bases, and 8 bases lay outside the gene matches. CDR1 is GTSNPN and CDR2 is SVGIG in the germline V gene (reference sequence). The CDR3 totals 14 residues. The CDR3 sequence: CAWDNRRGTDTQYF. As DNA, the CDR3 is TGTGCCTGGGATAACAGGCGGGGGACAGATACGCAGTATTTT.

Note on this clone: This sample includes further DNA sequences coding for the same CDR3. The chain uses TRBV7-2 and TRBJ2-7; D not certain. This CDR3 region has 12 residues. The V and J ends lost 6 bases and 0 bases respectively, with 6 bases between them. Germline V gene data show CDR1 as SGHTA and CDR2 as FQGNSA. The DNA of the CDR3 is TGTGCCAGCAGTCCCAACTCCTACGAGCAGTACTTC. Its translation: CASSPNSYEQYF.

The chain uses TRBV6-5 and TRBJ2-2, with TRBD1 matching 7 bases. Per the germline V gene, CDR1 is MNHEY and CDR2 is SVGAGI. After removal of 4 bases from V and 6 bases from J, the junction contained 11 bases not matched to a gene. There are 16 residues in the CDR3. The CDR3 bases are TGTGCCAGCAGTTCCACTCCAGGGGGTCCCTCCGGGGAGCTGTTTTTT. It yields the protein CASSSTPGGPSGELFF.

V usage is TRBV7-2 and J usage is TRBJ2-7; tentatively, D is TRBD1 (6 bases). CDR3 length: 14 residues. Germline CDR1 and CDR2: SGHTA and FQGNSA. Trimming removed 6 bases from V and 0 bases from J, with 12 bases in between. CDR3: CASRPGHNSYEQYF. CDR3 nucleotide sequence: TGTGCCAGCAGGCCGGGACACAACTCCTACGAGCAGTACTTC.

This chain connects TRBV7-2 to TRBJ2-7; TRBD2 is a possible D gene (6 bases). The CDR3 has 16 amino acids. Germline CDR1 and CDR2: SGHTA and FQGNSA. V dropped 1 base and J dropped 1 base, with 14 bases sitting between them. For the CDR3, the DNA is TGTGCCAGCAGCTTAGTCTCTAGCGCTTCTTCCTACGAGCAGTACTTC. It is translated as CASSLVSSASSYEQYF.

This chain joins TRBV28 and TRBJ2-5; TRBD2 matches 9 bases. J lost 1 base, V lost 0 bases, and 3 bases had no gene match. Germline V CDR1 and CDR2: MDHEN, SYDVKM. There are 16 residues in the CDR3. CDR3 nucleotide sequence: TGTGCCAGCAGTTTATGGCGGGGGGGCCCCCAAGAGACCCAGTACTTC. As protein: CASSLWRGGPQETQYF. Full variable domain (missing parts from reference TRBV28 and TRBJ2-5): DVKVTQSSRYLVKRTGEKVFLECVQDMDHENMFWYRQDPGLGLRLIYFSYDVKMKEKGDIPEGYSVSREKKERFSLILESASTNQTSMYLCASSLWRGGPQETQYFGPGTRLLVL.

V usage is TRBV6-4 and J usage is TRBJ1-1; possible D gene TRBD1, 6 bases. Looked up from germline, CDR1 is MRHNA and CDR2 is SNTAGT. Trimming took off 2 bases at V and 6 bases at J, with 16 bases between the two ends. CDR3 length equals 15 residues. This chain's CDR3 is CASSDRAGAVAEAFF. DNA of the CDR3: TGTGCCAGCAGTGACAGGGCAGGGGCTGTGGCTGAAGCTTTCTTT.